This T cell receptor (beta chain) was captured in a study of T cells after yellow fever vaccination. The wider study: Each low-cell-number fraction was prepared by means of SMART-Seq v4 Ultra Low Input. Study observations and caveats: A limited proportion of clonotypes was detected within both the CD4 and CD8 compartments. Re-detected after boosting: most primary clones, about 96% of CD4 and less than 90% of CD8.

This CDR3 comprises 16 residues. CDR1 is KGHSH and CDR2 is LQKENI in the germline V gene. With 3 bases removed from V and 0 bases from J, the gap between germline ends came to 12 bases. TCRdb fed the 5' RACE reads into MiXCR, producing one record per CDR3 protein. The repertoire holds about 330,000 distinct CDR3 sequences, around 8.1% seen once, with about 16% in the top ten. At least ten counts were recorded for this clonotype. What it binds is not known. Material: PBMCs, obtained around 45 days after the first yellow fever vaccination. This rearrangement joins TRBV18 to TRBJ1-3, with D tentatively TRBD1 (6 bases). The receptor's source is a man younger than 35 who received the YFV17D yellow fever vaccine. Here the CDR3 reads CASSPSQGFSGNTIYF. The CDR3 nucleotides are TGTGCCAGCTCACCGTCCCAGGGGTTCTCTGGAAACACCATATATTTT.